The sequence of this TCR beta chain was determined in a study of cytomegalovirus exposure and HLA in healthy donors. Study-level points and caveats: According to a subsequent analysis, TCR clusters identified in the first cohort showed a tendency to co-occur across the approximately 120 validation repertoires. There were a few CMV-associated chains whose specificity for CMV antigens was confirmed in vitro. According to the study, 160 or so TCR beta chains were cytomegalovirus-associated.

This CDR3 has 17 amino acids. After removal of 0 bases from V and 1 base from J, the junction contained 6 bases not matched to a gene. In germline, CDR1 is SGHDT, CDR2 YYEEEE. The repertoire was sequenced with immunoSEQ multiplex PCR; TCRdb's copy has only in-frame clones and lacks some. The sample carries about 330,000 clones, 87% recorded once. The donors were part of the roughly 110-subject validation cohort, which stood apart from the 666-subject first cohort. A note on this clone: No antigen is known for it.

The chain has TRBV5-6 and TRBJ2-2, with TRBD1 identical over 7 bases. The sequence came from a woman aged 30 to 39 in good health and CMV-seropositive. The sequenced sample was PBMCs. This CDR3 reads CASSLDLGTVNTGELFF. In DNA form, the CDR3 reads TGTGCCAGCAGCTTGGATTTGGGGACAGTGAACACCGGGGAGCTGTTTTTT.